This entry lists 9 T cell receptor beta chains sequenced from one sample in a study of shared clonotypes between healthy human individuals. Profiled with immunoSEQ multiplex PCR; TCRdb holds only in-frame clones, not every one. The sample comprises around 980,000 clones, about 84% of which are singletons, and 0.6% to 0.75% rests with the top ten. Sequenced: memory CD4+ T cells from PBMCs. Subset indicated: CD45RA-negative fraction. The receptors come from a man between 18 and 35 years old in good health. Some clones in this sample may be carry-over from other donors' samples.

The chain employs TRBV28 and TRBJ2-7, with 7 bases aligning to TRBD1. The CDR3 is 15 amino acids. V lost 5 bases to trimming and J lost 3 bases; unmatched junction nucleotides: 10. The germline V gene has CDR1 MDHEN and CDR2 SYDVKM. The CDR3 DNA reads TGTGCCAGCAGTATTACTGGGACAGATCACTACGAGCAGTACTTC. Its protein is CASSITGTDHYEQYF.

This clone occurred many times. The V gene is TRBV13, the J gene TRBJ2-7; unclear D gene. The CDR3 covers 14 residues. The V end lost 5 bases, the J end lost 4 bases, and 15 bases lay between the germline ends. Germline CDR1 reads PRHDT; CDR2 reads FYEKMQ (reference sequence). CDR3 in amino acids: CASSPTPGMYEQYF. CDR3 DNA: TGTGCCAGCAGCCCTACCCCGGGCATGTACGAGCAGTACTTC.

In this sample, this clone turned up once. The chain recombines TRBV7-9 with TRBJ1-1, with D tentatively TRBD1 (6 bases). V lost 0 bases and J 4 bases, leaving 12 bases between the germline ends. Germline CDR1 reads SEHNR; CDR2 reads FQNEAQ (reference sequence). The CDR3 is 15 amino acids. As DNA, the CDR3 is TGTGCCAGCAGCTTAGCGTCAGGGGAGGCCACTGAAGCTTTCTTT. Amino acids: CASSLASGEATEAFF.

The V and J genes are TRBV28 and TRBJ1-1; D perhaps matches TRBD1 (6 bases). The ends were cut back, 4 bases at V and 1 base at J, with 10 bases in the middle. The CDR3 sequence is 14 residues long. Per the germline V gene, CDR1 is MDHEN and CDR2 is SYDVKM. The CDR3 sequence: CASSSQGRNTEAFF. The CDR3 DNA follows: TGTGCCAGCAGTTCCCAGGGGAGGAACACTGAAGCTTTCTTT.

J is TRBJ1-1 and V is TRBV6-5; 10 bases are a match to TRBD1. CDR1 is MNHEY and CDR2 is SVGAGI in the germline V gene. This CDR3 spans 15 amino acids. J was trimmed by 4 bases and V by 6 bases; bases with no gene match: 8. CDR3 in amino acids: CASRKGQGISTEAFF. CDR3 bases: TGTGCCAGCAGAAAGGGACAGGGGATAAGCACTGAAGCTTTCTTT.

This clone was observed a single time. CDR3 sequence reads: CASSFRRGTGANVLTF. CDR3 sequence (DNA): TGTGCCAGCAGCTTTAGGAGGGGAACTGGGGCCAACGTCCTGACTTTC. The gene calls are TRBV7-3 and TRBJ2-6; D is perhaps TRBD2 (6 bases). Germline loops: CDR1 SGHTA, CDR2 FQGTGA. CDR3 length equals 16 residues. Trimming cost V 3 bases and J 2 bases, with 11 bases left between them. Based on the CDR3 plus reference TRBV7-3 and TRBJ2-6, the full variable domain is GAGVSQTPSNKVTEKGKYVELRCDPISGHTALYWYRQSLGQGPEFLIYFQGTGAADDSGLPNDRFFAVRPEGSVSTLKIQRTERGDSAVYLCASSFRRGTGANVLTFGAGSRLTVL.

The rearrangement uses TRBV6-6 and TRBJ2-5; D is undetermined. The CDR3 covers 14 residues. V gave up 1 base and J gave up 5 bases, with 11 bases separating them. Germline CDR1 is MNHNY and CDR2 is SVGAGI (reference sequence). Here the CDR3 reads CASSYYRSAETQYF. DNA of the CDR3: TGTGCCAGCAGTTACTACCGGTCGGCGGAGACCCAGTACTTC.

The chain is built from TRBV7-9 and TRBJ2-1; no clear D. V dropped 3 bases and J dropped 6 bases, with 6 bases sitting between them. The CDR3 length is 12 residues. The germline V gene encodes CDR1 SEHNR and CDR2 FQNEAQ (reference sequence). CDR3 sequence: CASSFGINEQFF. The DNA for the CDR3 is TGTGCCAGCAGCTTTGGCATCAATGAGCAGTTCTTC. Looking up the rest from reference TRBV7-9 and TRBJ2-1 gives the full variable domain: DTGVSQNPRHKITKRGQNVTFRCDPISEHNRLYWYRQTLGQGPEFLTYFQNEAQLEKSRLLSDRFSAERPKGSFSTLEIQRTEQGDSAMYLCASSFGINEQFFGPGTRLTVL.

This clone was counted a few times. The chain links TRBV14 to TRBJ1-2, with 8 bases that match TRBD1. CDR3 size: 18 residues. V gave up 4 bases and J gave up 4 bases; unmatched junction bases: 17. Germline V gene data show CDR1 as SGHDN and CDR2 as FVKESK. CDR3 sequence: CASSLLSGTGGFLYGYTF. In DNA form, the CDR3 reads TGTGCCAGCAGCCTGTTATCCGGGACAGGTGGTTTCCTCTATGGCTACACCTTC.